The 23 T cell receptor beta chains listed next were all sequenced from one sample in a study of blood T cell repertoires in COVID-19. Data came from immunoSEQ multiplex PCR; TCRdb stores just in-frame clones and leaves some out. The table records about 160,000 clones, around 74% of them present only once. Input material: peripheral blood. The source is a man in his 70s with acute or convalescent COVID-19.

The chain links TRBV30 to TRBJ2-3, with 11 positions matching TRBD2. The CDR3 extends over 17 amino acids. Per the germline V gene, CDR1 is GTSNPN and CDR2 is SVGIG (reference sequence). With V trimmed by 2 bases and J by 2 bases, 9 bases remained unmatched. For the CDR3, the DNA is TGTGCCTGGAGTCCCCGTAGACTAGCGGGGAACACAGATACGCAGTATTTT. Amino acid sequence: CAWSPRRLAGNTDTQYF.

V is TRBV5-1 and J is TRBJ2-5, with 11 bases identical to TRBD2. From germline, CDR1 is SGHRS and CDR2 YFSETQ. Germline trimming cut 2 bases from V and 5 bases from J; bases unmatched to any gene: 5. The CDR3 covers 15 residues. The CDR3 loop reads CASSFSSGGSETQYF. The CDR3 coding sequence is TGCGCCAGCAGCTTTTCTAGCGGGGGGAGTGAGACCCAGTACTTC.

The chain is built from TRBV28 and TRBJ1-1, with D hard to call. V was clipped by 1 base and J by 3 bases, with 12 bases between them. Germline CDR1 is MDHEN and CDR2 is SYDVKM. The CDR3 is 15 residues long. The DNA for the CDR3 is TGTGCCAGCAGTTTATCCTCCTCTAAACACACTGAAGCTTTCTTT. Amino acids: CASSLSSSKHTEAFF.

This chain links TRBV5-5 with TRBJ2-7; weak D call: TRBD1 (5 bases). V lost 2 bases and J lost 0, with 12 bases in between. Germline V CDR1 and CDR2: SGHKS, YYEKEE (reference sequence). CDR3 length: 15 residues. Here the CDR3 reads CASSFGAGSSYEQYF. The CDR3 region has the DNA TGTGCCAGCAGCTTTGGGGCAGGAAGCTCCTACGAGCAGTACTTC.

V and J are TRBV27 and TRBJ2-7; 9 nucleotides align to TRBD2. After removal of 2 bases from V and 2 bases from J, the junction contained 4 bases not matched to a gene. This CDR3 region has 15 residues. Germline assignment: CDR1 MNHEY and CDR2 SMNVEV (reference sequence). The CDR3 DNA reads TGTGCCAGCAGTTTACGACTAGCGGACCCCTACGAGCAGTACTTC. Protein: CASSLRLADPYEQYF.

This clone was seen only a few times. The chain joins TRBV6-5 to TRBJ1-4; D possibly corresponds to TRBD1 (6 bases). CDR3 size: 13 residues. CDR1 and CDR2 from the germline V gene are MNHEY and SVGAGI. Deletions cut 6 bases from V and 8 bases from J, with 13 bases between. As DNA, the CDR3 is TGTGCCAGCAGGCCACAAGGACAGGAAAAACTGTTTTTT. It encodes CASRPQGQEKLFF.

This chain links TRBV9 with TRBJ1-1; 7 bases line up with TRBD1. V lost 0 bases, J lost 3 bases, and 5 bases stayed unmatched. This CDR3 region has 15 residues. Per the germline V gene, CDR1 is SGDLS and CDR2 is YYNGEE. Here the CDR3 DNA reads TGTGCCAGCAGCGTAGGGGGACAGACTTACACTGAAGCTTTCTTT. Translation gives CASSVGGQTYTEAFF.

In its sample, this clone was seen a few times. This chain connects TRBV18 to TRBJ2-1; possibly TRBD2 for D (6 bases). Germline loops: CDR1 KGHSH, CDR2 LQKENI. CDR3 length: 15 residues. Trimming removed 0 bases from V and 4 bases from J, with 10 bases in between. CDR3 bases: TGTGCCAGCTCACCACCGGGACTTCAATACAATGAGCAGTTCTTC. It translates to CASSPPGLQYNEQFF.

The rearrangement joins TRBV5-5 to TRBJ1-5; D remains unclear. CDR3 length: 16 amino acids. CDR1 SGHKS and CDR2 YYEKEE come from the germline V gene (reference sequence). V dropped 4 bases and J dropped 2 bases, with 16 bases sitting between them. The CDR3 bases are TGTGCCAGCAGCCCAGCGGAGGGAAACGGCAATCAGCCCCAGCATTTT. Translating gives CASSPAEGNGNQPQHF. The whole variable domain, remainder taken from reference TRBV5-5 and TRBJ1-5, is DAGVTQSPTHLIKTRGQQVTLRCSPISGHKSVSWYQQVLGQGPQFIFQYYEKEERGRGNFPDRFSARQFPNYSSELNVNALLLGDSALYLCASSPAEGNGNQPQHFGDGTRLSIL.

The chain combines TRBV5-4 with TRBJ1-1; TRBD1 agrees at 9 bases. The germline V gene encodes CDR1 SGHNT and CDR2 YYREEE (reference sequence). The CDR3 spans 17 residues. J was trimmed by 1 base and V by 1 base; bases with no gene match: 8. The CDR3 bases are TGTGCCAGCAGCTTGCCCCCGACAGGGGGTGCGAACACTGAAGCTTTCTTT. Translated: CASSLPPTGGANTEAFF. Supplemented by reference TRBV5-4 and TRBJ1-1, the full variable domain reads ETGVTQSPTHLIKTRGQQVTLRCSSQSGHNTVSWYQQALGQGPQFIFQYYREEENGRGNFPPRFSGLQFPNYSSELNVNALELDDSALYLCASSLPPTGGANTEAFFGQGTRLTVV.

V usage is TRBV5-1 and J usage is TRBJ1-2; D is possibly TRBD1 (5 bases). Germline CDR1 and CDR2: SGHRS and YFSETQ. Between the trimmed V and J ends, which lost 4 bases and 3 bases, there was a span of 10 bases. The CDR3 has 13 residues. CDR3 residues: CASSRDSDYGYTF. The CDR3 DNA reads TGCGCCAGCAGCAGAGACAGCGACTATGGCTACACCTTC.

This rearrangement joins TRBV9 to TRBJ2-2; 7 bases are shared with TRBD2. Germline V gives CDR1 SGDLS, CDR2 YYNGEE. V gave up 3 bases and J gave up 6 bases; unmatched junction bases: 2. The CDR3 loop spans 13 amino acids. CDR3 region: CASSDGRSGELFF. CDR3 nucleotides: TGTGCCAGCAGCGACGGGAGGTCCGGGGAGCTGTTTTTT.

The genes are TRBV30 and TRBJ2-7; 10 bases agree with TRBD2. Germline assignment: CDR1 GTSNPN and CDR2 SVGIG (reference sequence). Trimming took 3 bases from V and 3 from J; bases not matched to a gene: 2. The CDR3 length is 13 residues. The CDR3 DNA reads as TGTGCCTGGAGCGCTAGCGGGAGCTACGAGCAGTACTTC. Its protein product is CAWSASGSYEQYF.

V gene TRBV7-9 combines with J gene TRBJ1-2; D ambiguous. The V gene's germline CDR1 is SEHNR and CDR2 FQNEAQ (reference sequence). The CDR3 consists of 16 residues. V lost 0 bases and J 4 bases, leaving 15 bases between the germline ends. The CDR3 spells CASSLAEGGLIYGYTF. The CDR3, as DNA: TGTGCCAGCAGCTTAGCGGAGGGAGGCCTAATCTATGGCTACACCTTC.

This chain joins TRBV11-2 and TRBJ2-1; possible D gene TRBD1, 5 bases. Between the trimmed V and J ends, which lost 2 bases and 7 bases, there was a span of 15 bases. The CDR3 runs to 15 residues. CDR1 is SGHAT and CDR2 is FQNNGV in the germline V gene. Here the CDR3 reads CASSLTRVGLNEQFF. DNA of the CDR3: TGTGCCAGCAGCTTAACCAGGGTGGGTTTAAATGAGCAGTTCTTC.

The chain is built from TRBV6-4 and TRBJ2-2; D call uncertain. CDR3 size: 14 residues. V lost 5 bases and J 0 bases, leaving 7 bases between the germline ends. Germline CDR1 and CDR2: MRHNA and SNTAGT. The CDR3 here is CASSKLSNTGELFF. The DNA for the CDR3 is TGTGCCAGCAGTAAACTGTCGAACACCGGGGAGCTGTTTTTT.

This sequence joins TRBV11-3 and TRBJ1-1, with a tentative D call TRBD1 (5 bases). V dropped 5 bases and J dropped 9 bases, with 16 bases sitting between them. CDR1 and CDR2 (germline): SGHNT, YENEEA. CDR3 length: 13 amino acids. CDR3 coding DNA: TGTGCCAGCAGCCAACTAGAGGAGGGGAAAGCTTTCTTT. Protein sequence: CASSQLEEGKAFF.

The chain joins TRBV7-2 to TRBJ2-3; 11 bases match TRBD2. Germline CDR1 reads SGHTA; CDR2 reads FQGNSA. There are 17 residues in the CDR3. Germline trimming cut 1 base from V and 3 bases from J; bases unmatched to any gene: 6. The CDR3 sequence: CASSLGTSSGRTDTQYF. In DNA, the CDR3 is TGTGCCAGCAGCTTAGGGACCTCTAGCGGGAGGACAGATACGCAGTATTTT.

The J gene is TRBJ1-5, the V gene TRBV7-9, with 9 nucleotides matching TRBD1. The CDR3 runs to 16 residues. From germline, CDR1 is SEHNR and CDR2 FQNEAQ (reference sequence). J was trimmed by 5 bases and V by 5 bases; bases with no gene match: 10. The CDR3 reads CASSPNRTGAYQPQHF. In DNA, the CDR3 is TGTGCCAGCAGCCCTAACCGGACAGGGGCGTATCAGCCCCAGCATTTT. The variable domain in full, with the rest retrieved from reference TRBV7-9 and TRBJ1-5, is DTGVSQNPRHKITKRGQNVTFRCDPISEHNRLYWYRQTLGQGPEFLTYFQNEAQLEKSRLLSDRFSAERPKGSFSTLEIQRTEQGDSAMYLCASSPNRTGAYQPQHFGDGTRLSIL.

V is TRBV30 and J is TRBJ1-1; D call uncertain. The V gene lost 2 bases and the J gene lost 0 bases, with 4 bases spanning the gap. The CDR3 length is 12 residues. CDR1 and CDR2 (germline): GTSNPN, SVGIG (reference sequence). CDR3 loop: CAWSQMNTEAFF. The DNA of the CDR3 is TGTGCCTGGAGTCAAATGAACACTGAAGCTTTCTTT.

The genes are TRBV6-1 and TRBJ1-6, with D possibly TRBD1 on 5 matching bases. The ends were cut back, 2 bases at V and 5 bases at J, with 13 bases in the middle. The CDR3 covers 16 residues. Looked up from germline, CDR1 is MNHNS and CDR2 is SASEGT. Written as DNA, the CDR3 is TGTGCCAGCAGTGAATATGACAGCCAGAATAATTCACCCCTCCACTTT. Translated: CASSEYDSQNNSPLHF.

The chain carries TRBV30 and TRBJ2-1; 9 positions match TRBD2. Losses at the gene ends were 2 bases for V and 6 bases for J; bases not matched to a gene: 8. This CDR3 is built from 15 residues. Germline CDR1 and CDR2: GTSNPN and SVGIG (reference sequence). The CDR3 DNA sequence: TGTGCCTGGAGTATAACGGCGGGAGGGATCAATGAGCAGTTCTTC. Protein product: CAWSITAGGINEQFF.

The V and J genes are TRBV12-3 or TRBV12-4 and TRBJ1-1, with no clear D. Deletions cut 6 bases from V and 0 bases from J, with 8 bases between. The CDR3 loop spans 13 amino acids. CDR3 sequence: CASSYYLNTEAFF. CDR3 nucleotides: TGTGCCAGCAGCTATTACTTGAACACTGAAGCTTTCTTT.